This T cell receptor (beta chain) emerged from a study of OX40 agonist ivuxolimab in advanced cancers. Study background: Mean age 60 years, range roughly 23 to 79; around 80% male. Study-wide results and caveats: Partial responders treated at 0.1-3.0 mg/kg exhibited clonal expansion among the lowest measured. Researchers report that CD8+ T cells had, on average, more expanded clones than CD4+.

Produced via immunoSEQ multiplex PCR; TCRdb's table is partial and in-frame only. This repertoire shows around 26,000 clones, approximately 91% found once; its top ten account for about 49%. Worth noting for this clone: Antigen unknown.

The CDR3 is 15 residues long. Trimming took off 4 bases at V and 1 base at J, with 14 bases between the two ends. Per germline, CDR1 SGHRS and CDR2 YFSETQ. Baseline was the first blood sampling point, followed by cycle 4 day 1 and cycle 7 day 1. The chain joins TRBV5-1 to TRBJ2-5; D unclear. Material: CD4+ or CD8+ T cells sorted from blood, obtained in a trial of the OX40 agonist ivuxolimab. The clonotype comes from an adult with an advanced solid tumor such as melanoma, head and neck, liver or kidney cancer. CDR3 bases: TGCGCCAGCAGCCCGAGTCAGAGCCCCCAAGAGACCCAGTACTTC. Translation gives CASSPSQSPQETQYF.